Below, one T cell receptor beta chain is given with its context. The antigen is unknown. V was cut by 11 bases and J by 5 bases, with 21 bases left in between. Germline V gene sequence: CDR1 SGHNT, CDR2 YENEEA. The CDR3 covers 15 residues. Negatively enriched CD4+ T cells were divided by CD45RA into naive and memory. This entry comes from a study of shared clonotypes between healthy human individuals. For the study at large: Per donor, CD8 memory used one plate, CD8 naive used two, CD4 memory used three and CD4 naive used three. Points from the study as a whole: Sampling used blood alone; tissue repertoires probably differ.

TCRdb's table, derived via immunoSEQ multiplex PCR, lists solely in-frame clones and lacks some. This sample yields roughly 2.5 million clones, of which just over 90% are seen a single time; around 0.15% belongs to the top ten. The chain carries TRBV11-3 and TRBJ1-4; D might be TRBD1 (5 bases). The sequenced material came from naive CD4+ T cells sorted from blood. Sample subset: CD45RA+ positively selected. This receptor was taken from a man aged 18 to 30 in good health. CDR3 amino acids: CASTGGVLPNEKLFF. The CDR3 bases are TGTGCCTCCACGGGGGGTGTTCTCCCCAATGAAAAACTGTTTTTT.